The source of this T cell receptor (beta chain) is a study of beta chain features in type 1 diabetes. Sequencing targeted expressed TCRB transcripts, as all isolated RNA had been reverse transcribed. Generated by immunoSEQ multiplex PCR, the TCRdb table keeps only in-frame clones and is missing some. The sample has some 640,000 clones; around an eighth are singletons. Germline values: CDR1 GTSNPN, CDR2 SVGIG (reference sequence). CDR3 length equals 15 residues. The V end lost 2 bases, the J end lost 4 bases, and 12 bases lay between the germline ends. Study findings and constraints: In comparison with healthy donors, patients had naive, central memory and Treg TCRB repertoires that appeared more similar. Among all four CD4+ subsets, Type 1 diabetes patients had TCRB CDR3s that were moderately but significantly shorter.

This clone was picked up a small number of times. Its antigen is unidentified. The receptor's source is a man between 18 and 35 years old with type 1 diabetes. V gene TRBV30 combines with J gene TRBJ1-6; D is undetermined. Input material: naive CD4+ T cells from blood. CDR3 residues: CAWSPDLGYNSPLHF. CDR3 in DNA: TGTGCCTGGAGTCCCGATCTAGGATATAATTCACCCCTCCACTTT.